This is a list of T cell receptor beta chains from one sample in a study of OX40 agonist ivuxolimab in advanced cancers. Profiling relied on immunoSEQ multiplex PCR, and the TCRdb table lists in-frame clones only, not all of them. The sample has some 40,000 clones; approximately 81% are singletons. The specimen was CD4+ or CD8+ T cells sorted from blood, collected in a trial of the OX40 agonist ivuxolimab. The source of these receptors is an adult with an advanced solid tumor such as melanoma, head and neck, liver or kidney cancer. Each CDR3 is given with its conserved first and last residue. Fields, in order: CDR3 length, clone size, J gene, D gene, V gene, CDR3 protein, CDR3 DNA. The D gene is left open where the match is weak. Clone size is shown for a subset of rows, as once, few, many or a class of expanded clone.

len: 15; abundance: -; j_gene: TRBJ2-7; d_gene: -; v_gene: TRBV13; CDR3aa: CASSFGTASSYEQYF; CDR3nt: TGTGCCAGCAGCTTCGGGACTGCCAGCTCCTACGAGCAGTACTTC
len: 17; abundance: -; j_gene: TRBJ1-6; d_gene: -; v_gene: TRBV7-2; CDR3aa: CASSLATRGLYNSPLHF; CDR3nt: TGTGCCAGCAGCTTAGCTACCCGGGGCCTCTATAATTCACCCCTCCACTTT
len: 17; abundance: -; j_gene: TRBJ2-7; d_gene: -; v_gene: TRBV5-1; CDR3aa: CASSLRLLRQSSYEQYF; CDR3nt: TGCGCCAGCAGCTTGCGTCTTTTGAGACAGAGCTCCTACGAGCAGTACTTC
len: 15; abundance: -; j_gene: TRBJ1-3; d_gene: -; v_gene: TRBV9; CDR3aa: CASSPYKSSGNTIYF; CDR3nt: TGTGCCAGCAGCCCCTACAAGAGCTCTGGAAACACCATATATTTT
len: 14; abundance: -; j_gene: TRBJ2-7; d_gene: TRBD1; v_gene: TRBV6-5; CDR3aa: CASSYMQGAYEQYF; CDR3nt: TGTGCCAGCAGTTACATGCAGGGGGCCTACGAGCAGTACTTC
len: 16; abundance: -; j_gene: TRBJ1-1; d_gene: TRBD1; v_gene: TRBV5-6; CDR3aa: CASSTRDRPLNTEAFF; CDR3nt: TGTGCCAGCAGCACTCGGGACAGACCCTTGAACACTGAAGCTTTCTTT
len: 13; abundance: once; j_gene: TRBJ1-2; d_gene: -; v_gene: TRBV27; CDR3aa: CASSFSPGVGYTF; CDR3nt: TGTGCCAGCAGTTTTAGTCCAGGGGTAGGCTACACCTTC
len: 16; abundance: -; j_gene: TRBJ1-4; d_gene: TRBD1; v_gene: TRBV9; CDR3aa: CASSTPLRTGDEKLFF; CDR3nt: TGTGCCAGCAGCACCCCACTTCGGACAGGGGATGAAAAACTGTTTTTT
len: 15; abundance: once; j_gene: TRBJ2-1; d_gene: TRBD2; v_gene: TRBV19; CDR3aa: CASSLGLAEGNEQFF; CDR3nt: TGTGCCAGTAGTCTGGGACTAGCGGAGGGGAATGAGCAGTTCTTC
len: 12; abundance: -; j_gene: TRBJ1-1; d_gene: -; v_gene: TRBV27; CDR3aa: CASSYKGTEAFF; CDR3nt: TGTGCCAGCAGTTACAAGGGCACTGAAGCTTTCTTT
len: 16; abundance: -; j_gene: TRBJ2-5; d_gene: -; v_gene: TRBV7-9; CDR3aa: CASSLGTRGSQETQYF; CDR3nt: TGTGCCAGCAGCTTAGGAACACGGGGATCCCAAGAGACCCAGTACTTC
len: 18; abundance: -; j_gene: TRBJ2-2; d_gene: TRBD1; v_gene: TRBV19; CDR3aa: CASSRPRDRDHLSGELFF; CDR3nt: TGTGCCAGTAGTAGGCCCCGCGACAGGGACCATCTCTCCGGGGAGCTGTTTTTT
len: 15; abundance: -; j_gene: TRBJ2-1; d_gene: -; v_gene: TRBV9; CDR3aa: CASSVALSATIEQFF; CDR3nt: TGTGCCAGCAGCGTAGCTTTATCAGCGACCATCGAGCAGTTCTTC
len: 17; abundance: -; j_gene: TRBJ2-1; d_gene: -; v_gene: TRBV21-1; CDR3aa: CASSKGQGRGLDNEQFF; CDR3nt: TGTGCCAGCAGCAAGGGACAGGGACGTGGGCTGGACAATGAGCAGTTCTTC
len: 13; abundance: -; j_gene: TRBJ2-1; d_gene: TRBD2; v_gene: TRBV11-3; CDR3aa: CASSHGTTHEQFF; CDR3nt: TGTGCCAGCAGCCACGGGACTACCCATGAGCAGTTCTTC
len: 18; abundance: -; j_gene: TRBJ2-3; d_gene: -; v_gene: TRBV19; CDR3aa: CASSITLPGLPNTDTQYF; CDR3nt: TGTGCCAGTAGTATTACCCTCCCGGGCCTCCCCAACACAGATACGCAGTATTTT
len: 15; abundance: -; j_gene: TRBJ2-1; d_gene: TRBD2; v_gene: TRBV6-5; CDR3aa: CASSYGRGGLGEQFF; CDR3nt: TGTGCCAGCAGTTACGGGAGGGGTGGGCTTGGTGAGCAGTTCTTC
len: 12; abundance: -; j_gene: TRBJ1-1; d_gene: -; v_gene: TRBV6-5; CDR3aa: CASTLGVGEAFF; CDR3nt: TGTGCCAGCACCCTGGGTGTGGGTGAAGCTTTCTTT
len: 11; abundance: -; j_gene: TRBJ2-7; d_gene: -; v_gene: TRBV7-9; CDR3aa: CASSAGIEQYF; CDR3nt: TGTGCCAGCAGCGCCGGTATCGAGCAGTACTTC
len: 14; abundance: -; j_gene: TRBJ2-7; d_gene: -; v_gene: TRBV4-3; CDR3aa: CASSQAGFSYEQYF; CDR3nt: TGCGCCAGCAGCCAAGCTGGTTTCTCCTACGAGCAGTACTTC
len: 13; abundance: -; j_gene: TRBJ2-4; d_gene: -; v_gene: TRBV21-1; CDR3aa: CASTSRDKNIQYF; CDR3nt: TGTGCCAGCACCTCCCGGGACAAAAACATTCAGTACTTC
len: 15; abundance: -; j_gene: TRBJ2-7; d_gene: -; v_gene: TRBV4-1; CDR3aa: CASSFDREVPYEQYF; CDR3nt: TGCGCCAGCAGCTTTGACAGGGAGGTTCCCTACGAGCAGTACTTC
len: 14; abundance: -; j_gene: TRBJ1-2; d_gene: -; v_gene: TRBV19; CDR3aa: CASSIVGTNYGYTF; CDR3nt: TGTGCCAGTAGTATAGTTGGCACAAACTATGGCTACACCTTC
len: 15; abundance: once; j_gene: TRBJ1-5; d_gene: -; v_gene: TRBV15; CDR3aa: CATSRELGRNQPQHF; CDR3nt: TGTGCCACCAGCAGGGAACTGGGGCGGAATCAGCCCCAGCATTTT
len: 17; abundance: -; j_gene: TRBJ2-3; d_gene: TRBD2; v_gene: TRBV4-3; CDR3aa: CASSQGLAGGPTDTQYF; CDR3nt: TGCGCCAGCAGCCAAGGACTAGCGGGGGGGCCTACAGATACGCAGTATTTT
len: 15; abundance: -; j_gene: TRBJ1-3; d_gene: -; v_gene: TRBV27; CDR3aa: CASSLGGLSGNTIYF; CDR3nt: TGTGCCAGCAGTTTGGGAGGGCTCTCTGGAAACACCATATATTTT
len: 14; abundance: -; j_gene: TRBJ2-1; d_gene: -; v_gene: TRBV27; CDR3aa: CASSSDSYYNEQFF; CDR3nt: TGTGCCAGCAGTTCAGACTCCTACTACAATGAGCAGTTCTTC
len: 19; abundance: -; j_gene: TRBJ1-5; d_gene: -; v_gene: TRBV21-1; CDR3aa: CASSSFEGAAEHSNQPQHF; CDR3nt: TGTGCCAGCAGTTCCTTTGAAGGGGCAGCAGAACATAGCAATCAGCCCCAGCATTTT
len: 14; abundance: once; j_gene: TRBJ1-1; d_gene: -; v_gene: TRBV19; CDR3aa: CASSPSRGNTEAFF; CDR3nt: TGTGCCAGTAGTCCGTCCAGGGGAAACACTGAAGCTTTCTTT
len: 15; abundance: -; j_gene: TRBJ2-7; d_gene: -; v_gene: TRBV29-1; CDR3aa: CSVEDVRDAPYEQYF; CDR3nt: TGCAGCGTTGAAGATGTGCGGGACGCGCCCTACGAGCAGTACTTC
len: 16; abundance: once; j_gene: TRBJ2-1; d_gene: -; v_gene: TRBV10-3; CDR3aa: CAISEPDRDYYNEQFF; CDR3nt: TGTGCCATCAGTGAGCCGGACAGGGACTACTACAATGAGCAGTTCTTC
len: 14; abundance: once; j_gene: TRBJ1-2; d_gene: -; v_gene: TRBV30; CDR3aa: CAWSVMGFEDGYTF; CDR3nt: TGTGCCTGGAGTGTTATGGGATTTGAGGATGGCTACACCTTC
len: 15; abundance: once; j_gene: TRBJ2-6; d_gene: -; v_gene: TRBV27; CDR3aa: CASSLRTAEANVLTF; CDR3nt: TGTGCCAGCAGTTTGAGGACAGCCGAAGCCAACGTCCTGACTTTC
len: 13; abundance: -; j_gene: TRBJ2-7; d_gene: -; v_gene: TRBV30; CDR3aa: CASTGQKTYEQYF; CDR3nt: TGTGCCTCTACGGGCCAGAAAACCTACGAGCAGTACTTC
len: 13; abundance: -; j_gene: TRBJ2-7; d_gene: -; v_gene: TRBV6-5; CDR3aa: CASSYAASYEQYF; CDR3nt: TGTGCCAGCAGTTACGCAGCCTCCTACGAGCAGTACTTC
len: 19; abundance: -; j_gene: TRBJ2-2; d_gene: -; v_gene: TRBV9; CDR3aa: CASSVGGAGSSPNTGELFF; CDR3nt: TGTGCCAGCAGCGTAGGGGGGGCAGGGTCCAGTCCGAACACCGGGGAGCTGTTTTTT
len: 15; abundance: -; j_gene: TRBJ2-1; d_gene: TRBD1; v_gene: TRBV5-4; CDR3aa: CASSLDRGLWNEQFF; CDR3nt: TGTGCCAGCAGCTTAGACAGGGGTTTGTGGAATGAGCAGTTCTTC
len: 14; abundance: -; j_gene: TRBJ1-4; d_gene: TRBD1; v_gene: TRBV9; CDR3aa: CASTARDRNEKLFF; CDR3nt: TGTGCCAGCACCGCAAGGGACAGAAATGAAAAACTGTTTTTT
len: 13; abundance: -; j_gene: TRBJ2-1; d_gene: -; v_gene: TRBV6-5; CDR3aa: CASSPPDWYEQFF; CDR3nt: TGTGCCAGCAGCCCACCCGACTGGTATGAGCAGTTCTTC
len: 16; abundance: -; j_gene: TRBJ2-3; d_gene: -; v_gene: TRBV19; CDR3aa: CASSLTVLTSTDTQYF; CDR3nt: TGTGCCAGTAGTCTCACAGTGTTGACTAGCACAGATACGCAGTATTTT
len: 15; abundance: -; j_gene: TRBJ1-5; d_gene: -; v_gene: TRBV4-3; CDR3aa: CASSQRTGSNQPQHF; CDR3nt: TGCGCCAGCAGCCAAAGAACAGGTAGCAATCAGCCCCAGCATTTT
len: 15; abundance: -; j_gene: TRBJ2-3; d_gene: TRBD2; v_gene: TRBV9; CDR3aa: CASSPRLAGLDTQYF; CDR3nt: TGTGCCAGCAGCCCCAGGCTAGCGGGATTGGATACGCAGTATTTT
len: 15; abundance: many; j_gene: TRBJ2-7; d_gene: TRBD2; v_gene: TRBV2; CDR3aa: CASSEVAGGIYEQYF; CDR3nt: TGTGCCAGCAGTGAGGTAGCGGGGGGGATTTACGAGCAGTACTTC
len: 14; abundance: -; j_gene: TRBJ2-7; d_gene: -; v_gene: TRBV4-3; CDR3aa: CASSQGSGAYEQYF; CDR3nt: TGCGCCAGCAGCCAAGGAAGCGGTGCCTACGAGCAGTACTTC
len: 14; abundance: -; j_gene: TRBJ1-4; d_gene: TRBD1; v_gene: TRBV2; CDR3aa: CASNQGGGSEKLFF; CDR3nt: TGTGCCAGCAATCAGGGGGGTGGGAGTGAAAAACTGTTTTTT
len: 12; abundance: -; j_gene: TRBJ2-1; d_gene: -; v_gene: TRBV9; CDR3aa: CASSGQANEQFF; CDR3nt: TGTGCCAGCAGCGGACAGGCCAATGAGCAGTTCTTC
len: 12; abundance: -; j_gene: TRBJ2-1; d_gene: -; v_gene: TRBV19; CDR3aa: CASSIEYNEQFF; CDR3nt: TGTGCCAGTAGTATCGAGTACAATGAGCAGTTCTTC